This TCR beta chain was documented in a study of identical twins. Each CDR3 protein is one row after TCRdb ran MiXCR on the 5' RACE reads. Among around 1.7 million distinct CDR3 sequences listed, under 35% were seen once. V lost 3 bases and J lost 4; bases outside the gene matches: 6. CDR3 length: 14 amino acids. Germline values: CDR1 DFQATT, CDR2 SNEGSKA (reference sequence). In regard to this clonotype: What it binds is not known.

General observations from the study: When twins shared out-of-frame alpha sequences, those sequences had excess low generation probability. Reduced insertions were recorded for abundant cord blood beta clonotypes, with no such pattern in memory repertoires.

With no exceptions, donors were healthy Caucasians. The chain couples TRBV20-1 to TRBJ1-5; 7 bases align to TRBD1. The sample taken for sequencing was cord blood. The receptor was isolated from a newborn girl in good health. CDR3 DNA: TGCAGTGCTAGCCAGGGACAGTCAAATCAGCCCCAGCATTTT. This gives the protein CSASQGQSNQPQHF.